The 10 T cell receptor beta chains reported below all come from one sample, sequenced in a study of OX40 agonist ivuxolimab in advanced cancers. Sequencing was performed with immunoSEQ multiplex PCR; in TCRdb, only in-frame clones are kept and a portion is missing. The sample carries about 76,000 clones, roughly 87% recorded once. Sample: CD4+ or CD8+ T cells sorted from blood, taken in a trial of the OX40 agonist ivuxolimab. The receptors originated from an adult with an advanced solid tumor such as melanoma, head and neck, liver or kidney cancer.

This clone was recorded once. The genes are TRBV30 and TRBJ1-2; no clear D gene. Trimming stripped 0 bases from V and 9 bases from J, with 14 bases between. Germline V gene data show CDR1 as GTSNPN and CDR2 as SVGIG (reference sequence). There are 13 residues in the CDR3. For the CDR3, the DNA is TGTGCCTGGAGTGTCTACGGGTTGCATAGCTACACCTTC. This encodes CAWSVYGLHSYTF.

The rearrangement uses TRBV5-1 and TRBJ1-2; possibly TRBD1 for D (6 bases). The CDR3 sequence is 15 residues long. V gave up 0 bases and J gave up 2 bases, with 11 bases separating them. Looked up from germline, CDR1 is SGHRS and CDR2 is YFSETQ. The CDR3 region is CASSLDWDTNYGYTF. The DNA for the CDR3 is TGCGCCAGCAGCTTGGATTGGGACACCAACTATGGCTACACCTTC.

J is TRBJ2-7 and V is TRBV4-3; 9 bases agree with TRBD2. The CDR3 runs 15 residues. V lost 3 bases to trimming and J lost 0 bases; unmatched junction nucleotides: 3. Germline lookup yields CDR1 LGHNA and CDR2 YSLEER. CDR3 coding DNA: TGCGCCAGCAGCCATACTAGCGGGCCCTCCTACGAGCAGTACTTC. The encoded protein is CASSHTSGPSYEQYF.

The CDR3 coding sequence is TGTGCCAGTAGTATAGATCGACGGACTCACCCTGGAAACACCATATATTTT. Amino acids: CASSIDRRTHPGNTIYF. This chain connects TRBV19 to TRBJ1-3; D is uncertain. The V and J ends lost 0 bases and 2 bases respectively, with 14 bases between them. CDR3 length: 17 amino acids. Germline V CDR1 and CDR2: LNHDA, SQIVND (reference sequence).

The chain is built from TRBV5-8 and TRBJ2-1; no clear D gene. The CDR3 runs 11 residues. V was cut by 2 bases and J by 6 bases, with 3 bases left in between. Germline CDR1 and CDR2: SGHTS and YDEGEE. The CDR3 reads CASSFGNEQFF. CDR3 bases: TGTGCCAGCAGCTTTGGCAATGAGCAGTTCTTC.

The chain links TRBV5-4 to TRBJ2-3; 7 bases line up with TRBD1. V was pared by 4 bases and J by 6 bases, with 14 bases of the junction left unmatched. The germline gives CDR1 SGHNT, CDR2 YYREEE (reference sequence). This CDR3 is built from 16 residues. The CDR3 nucleotides are TGTGCCAGCAGCCAGGACCCCGGGACAGTAACGGATACGCAGTATTTT. Its protein is CASSQDPGTVTDTQYF.

CDR3 residues: CASSLGGYSNQPQHF. In nucleotides, the CDR3 is TGTGCCAGCAGCTTGGGGGGATATAGCAATCAGCCCCAGCATTTT. The gene calls are TRBV5-8 and TRBJ1-5; D call uncertain. Germline V lookup: CDR1 SGHTS, CDR2 YDEGEE. The V end lost 0 bases, the J end lost 0 bases, and 7 bases lay between the germline ends. The CDR3 covers 15 residues.

The CDR3 coding sequence is TGTGCCTGGAGAGCGGGGGGCAGGGGGCTCTGGCAGCCCCAGCATTTT. Translation gives CAWRAGGRGLWQPQHF. The chain carries TRBV30 and TRBJ1-5; 8 positions match TRBD1. The junction had 14 bases not matched to a gene; V was cut back by 3 bases and J by 7 bases. Germline V gene data show CDR1 as GTSNPN and CDR2 as SVGIG (reference sequence). The CDR3 contains 16 residues.

This clone is a singleton in its sample. The J gene is TRBJ2-2, the V gene TRBV9; D call uncertain. The CDR3 has 13 residues. Germline V lookup: CDR1 SGDLS, CDR2 YYNGEE. V gave up 0 bases and J gave up 5 bases, with 5 bases separating them. The CDR3 is CASSVGFTGELFF. CDR3 nucleotides: TGTGCCAGCAGCGTAGGGTTTACCGGGGAGCTGTTTTTT.

J is TRBJ1-3 and V is TRBV9; D ambiguous. The V end was cut by 3 bases, the J end by 0 bases, with 19 bases between. The CDR3 totals 18 residues. CDR1 is SGDLS, CDR2 YYNGEE, per germline. The chain's CDR3 is CASSGPPTRRFSGNTIYF. The CDR3 region has the DNA TGTGCCAGCAGCGGACCCCCGACAAGAAGGTTCTCTGGAAACACCATATATTTT.